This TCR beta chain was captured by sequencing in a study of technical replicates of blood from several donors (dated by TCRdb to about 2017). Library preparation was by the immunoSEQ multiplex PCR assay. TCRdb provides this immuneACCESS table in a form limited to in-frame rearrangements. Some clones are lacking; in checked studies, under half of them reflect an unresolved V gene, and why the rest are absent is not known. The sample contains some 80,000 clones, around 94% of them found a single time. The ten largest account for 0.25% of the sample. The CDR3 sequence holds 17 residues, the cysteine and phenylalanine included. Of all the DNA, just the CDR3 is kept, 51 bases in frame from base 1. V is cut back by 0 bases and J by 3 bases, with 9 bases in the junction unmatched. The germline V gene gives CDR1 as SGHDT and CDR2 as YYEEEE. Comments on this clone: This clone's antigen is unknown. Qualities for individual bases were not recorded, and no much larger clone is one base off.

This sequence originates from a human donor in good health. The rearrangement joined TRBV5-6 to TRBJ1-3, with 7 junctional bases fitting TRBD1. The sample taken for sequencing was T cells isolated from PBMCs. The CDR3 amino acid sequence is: CASSLALGGGHGNTIYF. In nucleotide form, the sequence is TGTGCCAGCAGCTTGGCCCTCGGAGGGGGCCATGGAAACACCATATATTTT.